This T cell receptor beta chain is from a study of T cells in Graves' hyperthyroidism and ophthalmopathy. Overall study findings and caveats: Blood also carried most thyroid clonotypes expanded above 0.001.

On this clonotype: Antigen: not known.

RNA transcripts served as the template for amplifying TCR beta CDR3 regions. The HTBI primer set drove a first-round RT-PCR of the TCR CDR3. TCRdb reprocessed the multiplex PCR reads with MiXCR, giving one entry per CDR3 protein. Of about 570,000 distinct CDR3 sequences detected, around 45% appear once; the ten largest clones hold 15% to 20%. There are 14 residues in the CDR3. In germline, CDR1 is KGHDR, CDR2 SFDVKD. The V end lost 2 bases, the J end lost 2 bases, and 5 bases lay between the germline ends. Source material: peripheral blood or thyroid tissue (not recorded which). This sequence was found in an adult woman with Graves' disease, either hyperthyroidism or ophthalmopathy (not recorded which). The chain recombines TRBV24-1 with TRBJ2-2; D is undetermined. CDR3 in amino acids: CATSDSLNTGELFF. The CDR3 DNA reads as TGTGCCACCAGTGATTCCCTTAACACCGGGGAGCTGTTTTTT.